The 2 T cell receptor beta chains below were found in one sample sequenced in a study of blood T cells in healthy people across ages. PCR was performed a second time for roughly 6 to 12 cycles using a sample-barcoded 5' primer and a J-beta primer mix. TCRdb re-analysed the 5' RACE reads in MiXCR, keeping a single row per CDR3 protein. The data hold 790,000 or so distinct CDR3 sequences, with more than 50% observed a single time. Specimen: blood. These receptors were obtained from a man aged 40-49 years in good health.

The genes are TRBV24-1 and TRBJ2-1, with 12 bases identical to TRBD2. Unmatched junction bases numbered 5, after V lost 9 bases and J lost 0 bases. CDR1 and CDR2 from the germline V gene are KGHDR and SFDVKD. The CDR3 has 16 residues. DNA of the CDR3: TGTGCCACCGGAACTAGCGGGGGGAGCTCCTACAATGAGCAGTTCTTC. Protein product: CATGTSGGSSYNEQFF.

The chain links TRBV25-1 to TRBJ1-4; TRBD1 agrees at 7 bases. The CDR3 loop spans 12 amino acids. V gave up 9 bases and J gave up 14 bases; unmatched junction bases: 12. Germline V gene data show CDR1 as MGHDK and CDR2 as SYGVNS. Here the CDR3 reads CASGARDSGLFF. In DNA form, the CDR3 reads TGTGCCAGTGGGGCCCGGGACAGTGGGCTGTTTTTT.